A selection of T cell receptor beta chains follows, all from one sample in a study of blood T cell repertoires in COVID-19. Assay used: immunoSEQ multiplex PCR; TCRdb lists only in-frame clones, some missing. The sample holds under 300,000 clones, about nine tenths seen once. Sequences were obtained from PBMCs or T cells enriched from blood (not recorded which). The receptors originated from a young woman who had recovered from COVID-19. CDR3s include the opening cysteine and the closing phenylalanine or tryptophan. Part of the rows lack a size; the others show once, few, many or a class for expanded clones.

CASSETGHSNTEAFF,TRBV9,-,TRBJ1-1
CASTLRGGYEQYF,TRBV12-3/TRBV12-4,-,TRBJ2-7
CAIRRDYGYTF,TRBV10-3,few,TRBJ1-2
CASSRTATLGEQYF,TRBV18,-,TRBJ2-7
CATSRGQGAFVTEAFF,TRBV15,-,TRBJ1-1
CASRGQFYEQYF,TRBV2,-,TRBJ2-7
CASSRESGNTIYF,TRBV4-3,-,TRBJ1-3
CASSVTMGNEQFF,TRBV12-3/TRBV12-4,-,TRBJ2-1
CASSQVRGAPLRTDTQYF,TRBV4-3,-,TRBJ2-3
CASSFGEVYGYTF,TRBV12-3/TRBV12-4,-,TRBJ1-2
CASSQVGGQSNQPQHF,TRBV4-2,-,TRBJ1-5
CASSLGYGTGVFEQYF,TRBV5-1,-,TRBJ2-7
CASSLDVASNTEAFF,TRBV7-2,few,TRBJ1-1
CASSEQGVGEKLFF,TRBV2,once,TRBJ1-4
CASSPWTSGRSGELFF,TRBV4-2,once,TRBJ2-2
CASSLTSGGSNSYEQYF,TRBV7-2,-,TRBJ2-7
CASSVGWGGYEQYF,TRBV9,-,TRBJ2-7
CASRLSGGPYEQYF,TRBV5-8,-,TRBJ2-7
CVSDRGGSNYGYTF,TRBV5-8,-,TRBJ1-2
CASSDLRLAEAFF,TRBV9,-,TRBJ1-1
CASSLGLEETQYF,TRBV9,-,TRBJ2-5
CAISESVLASTDTQYF,TRBV10-3,-,TRBJ2-3
CASSLSSGAVQVRNQPQHF,TRBV11-3,-,TRBJ1-5
CATGDSNTGELFF,TRBV10-3,-,TRBJ2-2
CASSEALGNQPQHF,TRBV2,once,TRBJ1-5
CASSFGLAGSTDTQYF,TRBV18,-,TRBJ2-3
CAAGTGAYEQYF,TRBV10-3,once,TRBJ2-7
CASSATSGSSYNEQFF,TRBV9,-,TRBJ2-1
CATSEAGTGNNQPQHF,TRBV24-1,once,TRBJ1-5
CASSLSGREAQYF,TRBV28,-,TRBJ2-5
CASSPLGGSDYNEQFF,TRBV4-1,-,TRBJ2-1
CASSQFPTSVTLSSTDTQYF,TRBV3-1/TRBV3-2,-,TRBJ2-3
CASSISPTISNEQFF,TRBV9,-,TRBJ2-1
CASSWYRDRLNTEAFF,TRBV7-9,-,TRBJ1-1
CASSSDKRLNTGELFF,TRBV5-4,once,TRBJ2-2